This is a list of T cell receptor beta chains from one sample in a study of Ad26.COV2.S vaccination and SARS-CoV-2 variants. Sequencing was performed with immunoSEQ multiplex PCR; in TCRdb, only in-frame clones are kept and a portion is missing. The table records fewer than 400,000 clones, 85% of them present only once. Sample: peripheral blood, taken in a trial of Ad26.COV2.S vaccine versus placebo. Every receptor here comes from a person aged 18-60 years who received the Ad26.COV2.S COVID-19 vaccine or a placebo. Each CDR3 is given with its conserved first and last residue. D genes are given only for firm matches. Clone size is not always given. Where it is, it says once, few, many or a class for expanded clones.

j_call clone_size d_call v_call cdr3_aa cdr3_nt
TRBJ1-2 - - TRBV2 CASSLDTTSLGNYGYTF TGTGCCAGCAGTCTCGACACAACCTCCCTCGGTAACTATGGCTACACCTTC
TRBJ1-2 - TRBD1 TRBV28 CASSDGQGNGYTF TGTGCCAGCAGTGACGGACAGGGGAATGGCTACACCTTC
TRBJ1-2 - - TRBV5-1 CASSLAPGDGYTF TGCGCCAGCAGCTTGGCCCCAGGGGATGGCTACACCTTC
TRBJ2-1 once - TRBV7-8 CASSLAVYNEQFF TGTGCCAGCAGCTTAGCGGTCTACAATGAGCAGTTCTTC
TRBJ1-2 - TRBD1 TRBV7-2 CASSTPQGANYGYTF TGTGCCAGCAGCACACCTCAGGGGGCGAACTATGGCTACACCTTC
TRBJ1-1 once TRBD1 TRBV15 CATSRDRVYTEAFF TGTGCCACCAGCAGGGACAGGGTATACACTGAAGCTTTCTTT
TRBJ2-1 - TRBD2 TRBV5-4 CASSLGRGGGAYNEQFF TGTGCCAGCAGCTTGGGTAGGGGCGGGGGTGCCTACAATGAGCAGTTCTTC
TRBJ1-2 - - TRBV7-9 CATRTQSQSLRDYGYTF TGTGCCACACGCACCCAATCCCAGTCGCTTAGGGACTATGGCTACACCTTC
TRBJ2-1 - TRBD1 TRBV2 CASGQGAPNEQFF TGTGCCAGCGGGCAGGGGGCCCCCAATGAGCAGTTCTTC
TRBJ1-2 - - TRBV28 CASSSHNWNGYTF TGTGCCAGCAGTTCTCACAATTGGAATGGCTACACCTTC
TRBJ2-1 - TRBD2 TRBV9 CASSVTSGGAFLGNEQFF TGTGCCAGCAGCGTAACTAGCGGGGGGGCCTTCCTAGGCAATGAGCAGTTCTTC
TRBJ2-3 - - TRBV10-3 CAISRGGNTDTQYF TGTGCCATCAGCCGTGGGGGGAACACAGATACGCAGTATTTT
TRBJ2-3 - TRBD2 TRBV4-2 CASSQVTLAGGSTDTQYF TGTGCCAGCAGCCAAGTCACCCTAGCGGGGGGTAGCACAGATACGCAGTATTTT
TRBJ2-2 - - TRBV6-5 CASSYSLNRAWELFF TGTGCCAGCAGTTACTCGCTTAACCGGGCCTGGGAGCTGTTTTTT
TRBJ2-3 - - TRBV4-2 CASSRQSTDTQYF TGTGCCAGCAGCCGGCAGAGCACAGATACGCAGTATTTT
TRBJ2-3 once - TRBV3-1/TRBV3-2 CASSPMVPGSSDTQYF TGTGCCAGCAGCCCGATGGTTCCGGGGTCCTCAGATACGCAGTATTTT
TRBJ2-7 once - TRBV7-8 CASRNGEGSSYEQYF TGTGCCAGCAGGAACGGTGAAGGGAGCTCCTACGAGCAGTACTTC
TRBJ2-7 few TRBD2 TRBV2 CASSDSAGGLYEQYF TGTGCCAGCAGTGATTCGGCGGGGGGGCTCTACGAGCAGTACTTC
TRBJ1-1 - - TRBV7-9 CASSLAAIRETEAFF TGTGCCAGCAGCTTAGCGGCAATCAGGGAAACTGAAGCTTTCTTT
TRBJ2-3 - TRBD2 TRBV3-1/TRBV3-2 CASSQERGASTDTQYF TGTGCCAGCAGCCAAGAGCGGGGGGCCTCCACAGATACGCAGTATTTT
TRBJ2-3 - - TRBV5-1 CASSVIGDTQYF TGCGCCAGCAGCGTCATTGGAGATACGCAGTATTTT
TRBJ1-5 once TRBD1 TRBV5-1 CASSSTGGRGQPQHF TGCGCCAGCAGCTCAACAGGGGGACGGGGTCAGCCCCAGCATTTT
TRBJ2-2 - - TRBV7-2 CASSQNHPGMTGELFF TGTGCCAGCAGCCAAAACCACCCTGGCATGACGGGGGAGCTGTTTTTT
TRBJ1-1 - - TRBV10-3 CAISERDSLREAFF TGTGCCATCAGTGAGAGAGACAGCCTCCGGGAAGCTTTCTTT
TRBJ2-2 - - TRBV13 CASSLAWRDDTGELFF TGTGCCAGCAGCTTGGCCTGGCGGGATGACACCGGGGAGCTGTTTTTT
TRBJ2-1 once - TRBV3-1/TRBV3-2 CASSSRGGGGTSYNEQFF TGTGCCAGCAGCTCCAGAGGCGGCGGGGGCACCTCATACAATGAGCAGTTCTTC
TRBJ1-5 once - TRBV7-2 CASSPRRGLDQPQHF TGTGCCAGCAGCCCCCGGAGGGGGTTGGATCAGCCCCAGCATTTT